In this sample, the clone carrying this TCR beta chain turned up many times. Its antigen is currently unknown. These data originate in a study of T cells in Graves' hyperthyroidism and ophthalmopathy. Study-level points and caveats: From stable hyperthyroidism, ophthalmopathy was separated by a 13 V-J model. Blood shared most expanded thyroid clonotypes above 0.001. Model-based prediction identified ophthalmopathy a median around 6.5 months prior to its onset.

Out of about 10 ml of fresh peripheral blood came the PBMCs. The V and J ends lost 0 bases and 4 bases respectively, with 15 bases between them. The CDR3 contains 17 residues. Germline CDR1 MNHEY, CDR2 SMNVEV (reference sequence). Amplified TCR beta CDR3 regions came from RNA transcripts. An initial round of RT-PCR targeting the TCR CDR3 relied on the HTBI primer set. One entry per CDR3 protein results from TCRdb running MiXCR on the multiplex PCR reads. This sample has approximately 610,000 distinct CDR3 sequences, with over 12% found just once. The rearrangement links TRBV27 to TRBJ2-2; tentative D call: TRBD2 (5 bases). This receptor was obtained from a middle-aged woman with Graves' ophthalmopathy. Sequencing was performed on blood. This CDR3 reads CASSLSGRVGSTGELFF. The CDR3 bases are TGTGCCAGCAGTTTATCTGGGCGGGTAGGAAGCACCGGGGAGCTGTTTTTT.